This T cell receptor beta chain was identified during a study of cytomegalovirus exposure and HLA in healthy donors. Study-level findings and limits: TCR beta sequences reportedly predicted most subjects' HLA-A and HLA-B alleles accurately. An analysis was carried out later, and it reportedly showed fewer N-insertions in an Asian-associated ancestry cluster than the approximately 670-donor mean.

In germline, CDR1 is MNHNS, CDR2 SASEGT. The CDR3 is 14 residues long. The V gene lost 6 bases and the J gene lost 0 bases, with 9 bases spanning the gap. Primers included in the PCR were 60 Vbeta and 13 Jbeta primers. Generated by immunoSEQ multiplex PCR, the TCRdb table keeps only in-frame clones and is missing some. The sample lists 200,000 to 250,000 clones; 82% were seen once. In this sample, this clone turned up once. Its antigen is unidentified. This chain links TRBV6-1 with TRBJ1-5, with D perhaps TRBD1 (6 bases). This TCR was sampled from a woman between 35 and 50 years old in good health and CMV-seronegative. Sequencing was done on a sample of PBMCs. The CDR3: CASRKDSSNQPQHF. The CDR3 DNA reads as TGTGCCAGCAGGAAGGACAGTAGCAATCAGCCCCAGCATTTT.